Listed below are T cell receptor beta chains from one sample, sequenced in a study of blood T cell repertoires in COVID-19. Only in-frame clones appear in the TCRdb table, and some are missing; sequencing was by immunoSEQ multiplex PCR. The sample lists 100,000 to 150,000 clones; around 82% were seen once. The sequenced sample was peripheral blood. These receptors originate from a man in his sixties with acute or convalescent COVID-19. CDR3s include the opening cysteine and the closing phenylalanine or tryptophan. The order of the fields is V gene, J gene, D gene, clone size, CDR3 DNA, CDR3 protein. A D gene is named only where the DNA matches it firmly. A clone size is listed for some rows: how often the clone was seen (once, few, many), or a class if it is expanded.

v_gene: TRBV19; j_gene: TRBJ2-5; d_gene: TRBD2; abundance: NA; CDR3nt: TGTGCCAGTAGTACCCGACTAGCGGGGGGTGGGGAGACCCAGTACTTC; CDR3aa: CASSTRLAGGGETQYF
v_gene: TRBV18; j_gene: TRBJ1-5; d_gene: NA; abundance: NA; CDR3nt: TGTGCCAGCTCACCGGGGGGGCCCAGCAATCAGCCCCAGCATTTT; CDR3aa: CASSPGGPSNQPQHF
v_gene: TRBV13; j_gene: TRBJ1-1; d_gene: NA; abundance: NA; CDR3nt: TGTGCCAGCAGCTCCGACACCCGAAGTTTAGCTTTCTTT; CDR3aa: CASSSDTRSLAFF
v_gene: TRBV24-1; j_gene: TRBJ2-3; d_gene: NA; abundance: NA; CDR3nt: TGTGCCACCAGTGGTCTAGAGGCAGATACGCAGTATTTT; CDR3aa: CATSGLEADTQYF
v_gene: TRBV2; j_gene: TRBJ2-3; d_gene: TRBD2; abundance: NA; CDR3nt: TGTGCCAGCAGTCCGACTAGCGGGGGGTTTGATACGCAGTATTTT; CDR3aa: CASSPTSGGFDTQYF
v_gene: TRBV10-2; j_gene: TRBJ2-7; d_gene: TRBD2; abundance: NA; CDR3nt: TGCGCCAGTGCTCCCTTGGTGGGCTCCCGGGAGGGCTACGAGCAGTACTTC; CDR3aa: CASAPLVGSREGYEQYF
v_gene: TRBV5-1; j_gene: TRBJ2-7; d_gene: TRBD2; abundance: NA; CDR3nt: TGCGCCAGCAGCTTATGGGCGGGAGAATTGGACGAGCAGTACTTC; CDR3aa: CASSLWAGELDEQYF
v_gene: TRBV21-1; j_gene: TRBJ2-7; d_gene: NA; abundance: NA; CDR3nt: TGTGCCAGCAGCAACGGGTCCGAGCAGTACTTC; CDR3aa: CASSNGSEQYF
v_gene: TRBV9; j_gene: TRBJ2-3; d_gene: NA; abundance: NA; CDR3nt: TGTGCCAGCAGCGTAGCGATCAGGACAAGCACAGATACGCAGTATTTT; CDR3aa: CASSVAIRTSTDTQYF
v_gene: TRBV6-5; j_gene: TRBJ2-5; d_gene: TRBD1; abundance: NA; CDR3nt: TGTGCCAGCGACGGACAGGGACAGGTGGAGACCCAGTACTTC; CDR3aa: CASDGQGQVETQYF
v_gene: TRBV5-8; j_gene: TRBJ1-2; d_gene: TRBD1; abundance: NA; CDR3nt: TGTGCCAGCAGCCCGTCGGGACAGCCGATCTCTAACTATGGCTACACCTTC; CDR3aa: CASSPSGQPISNYGYTF
v_gene: TRBV6-5; j_gene: TRBJ1-2; d_gene: NA; abundance: NA; CDR3nt: TGTGCCAGCAGTTACGGCGGTACTGGCTACACCTTC; CDR3aa: CASSYGGTGYTF
v_gene: TRBV24-1; j_gene: TRBJ2-3; d_gene: NA; abundance: NA; CDR3nt: TGTGCCACCAGTGACCGCGTACAGTCCCAGGCGCAGTATTTT; CDR3aa: CATSDRVQSQAQYF
v_gene: TRBV11-1; j_gene: TRBJ2-2; d_gene: TRBD1; abundance: NA; CDR3nt: TGTGCCAGCAGCCCTGGACAGGGTAGGGGCACCGGGGAGCTGTTTTTT; CDR3aa: CASSPGQGRGTGELFF
v_gene: TRBV4-2; j_gene: TRBJ1-3; d_gene: NA; abundance: NA; CDR3nt: TGTGCCAGCAGCCAAGAGGGAGAGAGAAACACCATATATTTT; CDR3aa: CASSQEGERNTIYF
v_gene: TRBV6-2/TRBV6-3; j_gene: TRBJ2-5; d_gene: NA; abundance: NA; CDR3nt: TGTGCCAGCAGTTACGAGTGGGAGACCCAGTACTTC; CDR3aa: CASSYEWETQYF
v_gene: TRBV25-1; j_gene: TRBJ2-5; d_gene: NA; abundance: NA; CDR3nt: TGTGCCAGCAGTGTAGCAGGGCTAGAGACCCAGTACTTC; CDR3aa: CASSVAGLETQYF
v_gene: TRBV6-5; j_gene: TRBJ2-5; d_gene: NA; abundance: NA; CDR3nt: TGTGCCAGCAGTTACGGGGCCCCGGTGGAGACCCAGTACTTC; CDR3aa: CASSYGAPVETQYF
v_gene: TRBV4-2; j_gene: TRBJ1-2; d_gene: TRBD1; abundance: NA; CDR3nt: TGTGCCAGCAGCTCTCGACAGGGGAACTATGGCTACACCTTC; CDR3aa: CASSSRQGNYGYTF
v_gene: TRBV24-1; j_gene: TRBJ1-1; d_gene: NA; abundance: NA; CDR3nt: TGTGCCACCAGAGAAGCGGGGGGCGTTAACACTGAAGCTTTCTTT; CDR3aa: CATREAGGVNTEAFF
v_gene: TRBV5-4; j_gene: TRBJ2-6; d_gene: TRBD2; abundance: NA; CDR3nt: TGTGCCAGCAGTCGCAGACTAGCGGGAGATTCGGGGGCCAACGTCCTGACTTTC; CDR3aa: CASSRRLAGDSGANVLTF
v_gene: TRBV6-5; j_gene: TRBJ2-2; d_gene: TRBD2; abundance: NA; CDR3nt: TGTGCCAGCAGTCCCCAGCGGGAGAGGGCCGGGGAGCTGTTTTTT; CDR3aa: CASSPQRERAGELFF
v_gene: TRBV25-1; j_gene: TRBJ2-7; d_gene: TRBD1; abundance: NA; CDR3nt: TGTGCCAGCAGTGACCGGACAGGCGGCTACGAGCAGTACTTC; CDR3aa: CASSDRTGGYEQYF
v_gene: TRBV19; j_gene: TRBJ2-1; d_gene: NA; abundance: NA; CDR3nt: TGTGCCAGTAGTGCCACACCGACAACCGGTGAGCAGTTCTTC; CDR3aa: CASSATPTTGEQFF
v_gene: TRBV10-2; j_gene: TRBJ2-5; d_gene: TRBD2; abundance: NA; CDR3nt: TGCGCCAGCAGGACCTTGACTAGCGGGGGATGGAGTGAGACCCAGTACTTC; CDR3aa: CASRTLTSGGWSETQYF
v_gene: TRBV12-5; j_gene: TRBJ1-4; d_gene: TRBD1; abundance: NA; CDR3nt: TGTGCTAGTGGCCCTCAGGGGGGCGAAAAACTGTTTTTT; CDR3aa: CASGPQGGEKLFF
v_gene: TRBV10-3; j_gene: TRBJ2-7; d_gene: TRBD1; abundance: NA; CDR3nt: TGTGCCATCAGTGAGTCGACAGGGGCGACCTCCTACGAGCAGTACTTC; CDR3aa: CAISESTGATSYEQYF
v_gene: TRBV24-1; j_gene: TRBJ2-7; d_gene: NA; abundance: few; CDR3nt: TGTGCCACCAGTGATTCAGGCCACGAGCAGTACTTC; CDR3aa: CATSDSGHEQYF
v_gene: TRBV10-3; j_gene: TRBJ1-2; d_gene: TRBD1; abundance: NA; CDR3nt: TGTGCCATCAGTCGGGGACAGGGAGATGGCTACACCTTC; CDR3aa: CAISRGQGDGYTF
v_gene: TRBV5-1; j_gene: TRBJ1-2; d_gene: NA; abundance: NA; CDR3nt: TGCGCCAGCAGCTTGTCGGGGAAGTCTAACTATGGCTACACCTTC; CDR3aa: CASSLSGKSNYGYTF
v_gene: TRBV4-1; j_gene: TRBJ1-3; d_gene: NA; abundance: NA; CDR3nt: TGCGCCAGCGCTCTGGGGGCTAACGGAAACACCATATATTTT; CDR3aa: CASALGANGNTIYF
v_gene: TRBV3-1/TRBV3-2; j_gene: TRBJ2-3; d_gene: TRBD2; abundance: NA; CDR3nt: TGTGCCAGCAGCCACACTAGCGGGGGTGGGGATACGCAGTATTTT; CDR3aa: CASSHTSGGGDTQYF
v_gene: TRBV5-4; j_gene: TRBJ2-5; d_gene: NA; abundance: few; CDR3nt: TGTGCCAGCAGCTTGGTAGGGGTGGAGACCCAGTACTTC; CDR3aa: CASSLVGVETQYF
v_gene: TRBV25-1; j_gene: TRBJ1-2; d_gene: TRBD1; abundance: NA; CDR3nt: TGTGCCAGCAGTGAGACAGGGACCTATGGCTACACCTTC; CDR3aa: CASSETGTYGYTF
v_gene: TRBV3-1/TRBV3-2; j_gene: TRBJ1-6; d_gene: TRBD1; abundance: NA; CDR3nt: TGTGCCAGCAGCCAAGGACAGGGCCCAAATTCACCCCTCCACTTT; CDR3aa: CASSQGQGPNSPLHF
v_gene: TRBV7-9; j_gene: TRBJ2-2; d_gene: NA; abundance: few; CDR3nt: TGTGCCAGCAGCTTACGGGGGTCGGACACCGGGGAGCTGTTTTTT; CDR3aa: CASSLRGSDTGELFF
v_gene: TRBV5-5; j_gene: TRBJ2-5; d_gene: NA; abundance: NA; CDR3nt: TGTGCCAGCAGCTTGGGTGGGACTCAAGAGACCCAGTACTTC; CDR3aa: CASSLGGTQETQYF
v_gene: TRBV25-1; j_gene: TRBJ2-7; d_gene: TRBD2; abundance: NA; CDR3nt: TGTGCCAGCAGTGGGGGCGGGGGATTAAAGCAGTACTTC; CDR3aa: CASSGGGGLKQYF
v_gene: TRBV27; j_gene: TRBJ1-5; d_gene: TRBD1; abundance: NA; CDR3nt: TGTGCCAGCAGTCCCGCCGGGACAGGGAATCAGCCCCAGCATTTT; CDR3aa: CASSPAGTGNQPQHF
v_gene: TRBV19; j_gene: TRBJ1-1; d_gene: NA; abundance: NA; CDR3nt: TGTGCCAGTAGTATCCTTCGGGGGACTGAAGCTTTCTTT; CDR3aa: CASSILRGTEAFF
v_gene: TRBV13; j_gene: TRBJ1-6; d_gene: TRBD1; abundance: NA; CDR3nt: TGTGCCAGCAGCTTTGGGGCGGGACAGGTGCTTTCACCCCTCCACTTT; CDR3aa: CASSFGAGQVLSPLHF
v_gene: TRBV7-3; j_gene: TRBJ2-3; d_gene: TRBD2; abundance: NA; CDR3nt: TGTGCCAGCAGCCCACAAGCGGGAGGAGCAGATACGCAGTATTTT; CDR3aa: CASSPQAGGADTQYF
v_gene: TRBV29-1; j_gene: TRBJ1-2; d_gene: NA; abundance: NA; CDR3nt: TGCAGCGTTGAAGATCTTCAGGTGCACTATGGCTACACCTTC; CDR3aa: CSVEDLQVHYGYTF
v_gene: TRBV6-5; j_gene: TRBJ2-7; d_gene: NA; abundance: NA; CDR3nt: TGTGCCAGCAGCGAGACCTGGAGCTCCTACGAGCAGTACTTC; CDR3aa: CASSETWSSYEQYF
v_gene: TRBV11-2; j_gene: TRBJ2-3; d_gene: TRBD2; abundance: NA; CDR3nt: TGTGCCAGCAGCTTGGGACTAGCGGGGGTCTACGATACGCAGTATTTT; CDR3aa: CASSLGLAGVYDTQYF
v_gene: TRBV27; j_gene: TRBJ2-7; d_gene: TRBD2; abundance: once; CDR3nt: TGTGCCAGCAGTTTGCAACTAGCGGGATTTGAGCAGTACTTC; CDR3aa: CASSLQLAGFEQYF
v_gene: TRBV14; j_gene: TRBJ2-3; d_gene: TRBD1; abundance: NA; CDR3nt: TGTGCCAGCAGCCGCAGGGGGCGCGATACGCAGTATTTT; CDR3aa: CASSRRGRDTQYF
v_gene: TRBV5-1; j_gene: TRBJ2-2; d_gene: NA; abundance: NA; CDR3nt: TGCGCCAGCAGCTTGGCCGTAAGCCCCGGGGAGCTGTTTTTT; CDR3aa: CASSLAVSPGELFF
v_gene: TRBV5-1; j_gene: TRBJ2-3; d_gene: TRBD2; abundance: NA; CDR3nt: TGCGCCAGCAGCGCCGGACTAGCGGGGGGAACCTATAGCACAGATACGCAGTATTTT; CDR3aa: CASSAGLAGGTYSTDTQYF
v_gene: TRBV7-8; j_gene: TRBJ2-3; d_gene: TRBD2; abundance: NA; CDR3nt: TGTGCCAGCAGCTTACGTACGGAATTAGCGGGACCTACGACAGATACGCAGTATTTT; CDR3aa: CASSLRTELAGPTTDTQYF
v_gene: TRBV3-1/TRBV3-2; j_gene: TRBJ1-1; d_gene: NA; abundance: NA; CDR3nt: TGTGCCAGCAGCCAAGTCGGGAATACTGAAGCTTTCTTT; CDR3aa: CASSQVGNTEAFF
v_gene: TRBV19; j_gene: TRBJ2-7; d_gene: TRBD1; abundance: NA; CDR3nt: TGTGCCAGTAGTACCTCGGGACAGGGAACCTACGAGCAGTACTTC; CDR3aa: CASSTSGQGTYEQYF
v_gene: TRBV5-6; j_gene: TRBJ2-7; d_gene: TRBD1; abundance: NA; CDR3nt: TGTGCCAGCAGGGCCACAGGGGTGAATTTAGGCGAGCAGTACTTC; CDR3aa: CASRATGVNLGEQYF
v_gene: TRBV6-1; j_gene: TRBJ1-5; d_gene: NA; abundance: NA; CDR3nt: TGTGCCAGCAGTGGGGGTTTTCGACAGGTTAGGCAGCCCCAGCATTTT; CDR3aa: CASSGGFRQVRQPQHF
v_gene: TRBV27; j_gene: TRBJ1-2; d_gene: NA; abundance: once; CDR3nt: TGTGCCAGTTCCCCCGTACCCGACACCTCTAACTATGGCTACACCTTC; CDR3aa: CASSPVPDTSNYGYTF